This T cell receptor (beta chain) derives from a study of shared clonotypes between healthy human individuals. In the study overall: Every donor yielded three CD4 naive, three CD4 memory, two CD8 naive and one CD8 memory plate.

Concerning this clone: Antigen: not known.

Overall study results and limits: Generally, naive subsets came out with larger estimated richness than memory subsets. Sample collection involved blood only; tissue repertoires are likely different.

V was trimmed by 5 bases and J by 6 bases, leaving 11 bases between them. The CDR3 is 13 residues long. Per germline, CDR1 SGHNT and CDR2 YENEEA. Clones were sequenced by immunoSEQ multiplex PCR, and TCRdb holds only the in-frame ones, with some missing. The data contain more than 550,000 clones, 90% of them singletons. CCR7-negative CD45RA+ TemRA cells were pooled with CD45RO+ cells for CD8 memory. The receptor was derived from a man aged 18 to 29 in good health. Some clones in this sample may be carry-over from other donors' samples. The chain uses TRBV11-3 and TRBJ2-1; D not certain. The material sequenced was memory CD8+ T cells from PBMCs. As for subset: CD45RO+ cells pooled with CCR7-negative TemRA cells. CDR3 nucleotides: TGTGCCAGCAGCCCTTCGGTAGTCAATGAGCAGTTCTTC. This codes for CASSPSVVNEQFF.